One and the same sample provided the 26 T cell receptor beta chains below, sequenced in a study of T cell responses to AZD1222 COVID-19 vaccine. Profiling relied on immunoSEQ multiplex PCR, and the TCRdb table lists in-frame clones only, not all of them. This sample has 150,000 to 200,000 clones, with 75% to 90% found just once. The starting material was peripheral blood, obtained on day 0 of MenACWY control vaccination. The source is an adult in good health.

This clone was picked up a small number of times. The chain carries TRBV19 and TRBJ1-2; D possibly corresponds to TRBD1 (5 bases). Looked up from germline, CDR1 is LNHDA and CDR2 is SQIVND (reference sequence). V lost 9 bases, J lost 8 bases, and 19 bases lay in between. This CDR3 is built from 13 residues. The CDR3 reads CASATVVSAGYTF. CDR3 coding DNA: TGTGCCAGCGCGACAGTTGTTTCCGCGGGCTACACCTTC.

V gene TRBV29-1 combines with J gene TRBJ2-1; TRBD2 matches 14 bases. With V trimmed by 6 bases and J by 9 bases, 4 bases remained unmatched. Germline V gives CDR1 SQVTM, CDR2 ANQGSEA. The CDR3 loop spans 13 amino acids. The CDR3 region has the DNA TGCAGCGTCCGGACTAGCGGGAGGCGTGAGCAGTTCTTC. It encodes CSVRTSGRREQFF.

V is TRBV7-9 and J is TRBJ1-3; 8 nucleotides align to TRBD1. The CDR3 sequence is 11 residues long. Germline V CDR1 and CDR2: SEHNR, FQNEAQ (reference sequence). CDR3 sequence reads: CATDRGHTIYF. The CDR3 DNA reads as TGTGCTACTGACAGGGGACACACCATATATTTT.

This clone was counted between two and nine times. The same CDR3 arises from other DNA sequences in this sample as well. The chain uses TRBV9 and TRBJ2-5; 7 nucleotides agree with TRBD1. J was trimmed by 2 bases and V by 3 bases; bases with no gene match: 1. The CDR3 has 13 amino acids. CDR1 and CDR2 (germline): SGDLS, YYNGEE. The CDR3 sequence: CASSAGQQETQYF. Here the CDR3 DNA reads TGTGCCAGCAGCGCGGGACAGCAAGAGACCCAGTACTTC.

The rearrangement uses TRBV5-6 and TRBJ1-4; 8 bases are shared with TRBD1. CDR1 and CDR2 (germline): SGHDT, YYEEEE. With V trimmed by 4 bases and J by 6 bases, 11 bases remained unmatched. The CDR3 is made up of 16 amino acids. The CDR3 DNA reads TGTGCCAGCAGCCAAAGGGGGACAGGCTTAGATGAAAAACTGTTTTTT. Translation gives CASSQRGTGLDEKLFF.

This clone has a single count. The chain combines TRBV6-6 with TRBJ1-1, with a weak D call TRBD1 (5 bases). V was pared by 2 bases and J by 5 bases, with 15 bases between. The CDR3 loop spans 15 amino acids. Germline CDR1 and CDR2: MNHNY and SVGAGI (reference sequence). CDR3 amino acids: CASSYRSAGTTEAFF. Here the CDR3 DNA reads TGTGCCAGCAGTTACAGGTCGGCGGGGACGACTGAAGCTTTCTTT.

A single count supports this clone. Here the CDR3 reads CASRGAGGTNEKLFF. The CDR3 DNA sequence: TGTGCCAGTCGGGGGGCAGGGGGGACTAATGAAAAACTGTTTTTT. V usage is TRBV11-2 and J usage is TRBJ1-4; TRBD1 matches 7 bases. The CDR3 is made up of 15 amino acids. Germline values: CDR1 SGHAT, CDR2 FQNNGV. V dropped 9 bases and J dropped 2; count of bases not matched to a gene: 9.

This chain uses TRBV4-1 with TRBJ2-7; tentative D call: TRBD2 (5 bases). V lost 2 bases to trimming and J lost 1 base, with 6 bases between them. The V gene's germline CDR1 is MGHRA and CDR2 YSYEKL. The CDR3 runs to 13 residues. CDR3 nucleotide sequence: TGCGCCAGCAGCCAAACGGGATCCTACGAGCAGTACTTC. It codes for CASSQTGSYEQYF.

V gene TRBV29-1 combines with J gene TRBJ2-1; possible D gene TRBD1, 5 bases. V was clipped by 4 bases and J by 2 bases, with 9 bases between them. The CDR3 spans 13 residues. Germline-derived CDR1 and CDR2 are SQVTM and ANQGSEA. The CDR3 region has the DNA TGCAGCGTTGCGCTAGGGGCCTACAATGAGCAGTTCTTC. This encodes CSVALGAYNEQFF.

CDR3 DNA sequence: TGTGCCAGCAGTCTCCGATCGGACGCAGTGAGAATCTACGAGCAGTACTTC. This translates into CASSLRSDAVRIYEQYF. The genes are TRBV27 and TRBJ2-7; D is undetermined. The CDR3 covers 17 residues. Trimming took off 5 bases at V and 3 bases at J, with 23 bases between the two ends. Looked up from germline, CDR1 is MNHEY and CDR2 is SMNVEV (reference sequence).

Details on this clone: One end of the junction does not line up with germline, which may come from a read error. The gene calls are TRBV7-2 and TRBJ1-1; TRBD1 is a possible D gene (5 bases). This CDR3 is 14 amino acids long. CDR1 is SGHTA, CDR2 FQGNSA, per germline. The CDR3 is CASSVASRGGEAFF. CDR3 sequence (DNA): TGTGCCAGCAGCGTAGCTAGTAGGGGTGGTGAAGCTTTCTTT.

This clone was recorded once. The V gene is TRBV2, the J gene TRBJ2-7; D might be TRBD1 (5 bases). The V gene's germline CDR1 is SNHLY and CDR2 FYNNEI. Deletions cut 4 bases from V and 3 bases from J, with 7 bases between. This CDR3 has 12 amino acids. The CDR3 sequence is CASSGQFYEQYF. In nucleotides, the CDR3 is TGTGCCAGCAGTGGACAGTTCTACGAGCAGTACTTC.

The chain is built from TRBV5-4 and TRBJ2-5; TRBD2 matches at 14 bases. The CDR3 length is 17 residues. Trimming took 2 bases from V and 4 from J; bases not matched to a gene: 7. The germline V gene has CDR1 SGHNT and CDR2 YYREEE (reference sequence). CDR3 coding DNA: TGTGCCAGCAGCTTCGGGACTAGCGGGAGAGGAGGAGAGACCCAGTACTTC. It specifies CASSFGTSGRGGETQYF.

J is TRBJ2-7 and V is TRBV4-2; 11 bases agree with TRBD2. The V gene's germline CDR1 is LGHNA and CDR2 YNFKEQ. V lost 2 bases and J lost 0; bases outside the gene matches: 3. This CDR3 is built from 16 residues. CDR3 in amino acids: CASSQRLAGNSYEQYF. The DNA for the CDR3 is TGTGCCAGCAGCCAACGACTAGCGGGGAACTCCTACGAGCAGTACTTC.

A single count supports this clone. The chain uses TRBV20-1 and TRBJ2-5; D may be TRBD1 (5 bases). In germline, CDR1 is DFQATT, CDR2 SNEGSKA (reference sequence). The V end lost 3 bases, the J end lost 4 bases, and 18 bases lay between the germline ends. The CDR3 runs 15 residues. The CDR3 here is CSASNGAEDGETQYF. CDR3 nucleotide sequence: TGCAGTGCTAGTAATGGGGCAGAGGATGGAGAGACCCAGTACTTC.

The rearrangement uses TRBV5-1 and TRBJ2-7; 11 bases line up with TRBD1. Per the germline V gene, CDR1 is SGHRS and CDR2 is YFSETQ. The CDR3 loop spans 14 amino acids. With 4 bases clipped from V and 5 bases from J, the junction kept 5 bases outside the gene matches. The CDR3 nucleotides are TGCGCCAGCAGCCCGGGACAGGGGGTCCACGAGCAGTACTTC. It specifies CASSPGQGVHEQYF.

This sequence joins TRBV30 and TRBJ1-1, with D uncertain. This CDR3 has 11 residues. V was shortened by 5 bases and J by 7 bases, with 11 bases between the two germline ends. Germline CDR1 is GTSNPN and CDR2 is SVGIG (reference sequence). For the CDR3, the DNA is TGTGCCTGGGCACTAGTGGGTGAAGCTTTCTTT. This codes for CAWALVGEAFF.

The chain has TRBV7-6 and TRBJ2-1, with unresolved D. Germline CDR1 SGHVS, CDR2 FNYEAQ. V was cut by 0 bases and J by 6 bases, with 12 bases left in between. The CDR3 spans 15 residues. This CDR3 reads CASSLAGSRLNEQFF. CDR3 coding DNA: TGTGCCAGCAGCTTAGCGGGGTCAAGGCTCAATGAGCAGTTCTTC.

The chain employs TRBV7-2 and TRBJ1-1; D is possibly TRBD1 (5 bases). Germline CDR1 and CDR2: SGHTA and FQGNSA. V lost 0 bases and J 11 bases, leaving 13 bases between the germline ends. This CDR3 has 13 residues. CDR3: CASSLAPGREAFF. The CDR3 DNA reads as TGTGCCAGCAGCTTAGCCCCAGGGAGGGAGGCTTTCTTT.

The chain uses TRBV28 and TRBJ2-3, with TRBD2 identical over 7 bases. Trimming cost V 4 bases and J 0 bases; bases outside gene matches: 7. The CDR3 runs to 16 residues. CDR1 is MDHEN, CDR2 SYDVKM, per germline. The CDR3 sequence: CASSSPSSGSTDTQYF. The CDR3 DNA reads TGTGCCAGCAGTTCCCCAAGTAGCGGGAGCACAGATACGCAGTATTTT. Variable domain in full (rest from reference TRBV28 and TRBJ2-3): DVKVTQSSRYLVKRTGEKVFLECVQDMDHENMFWYRQDPGLGLRLIYFSYDVKMKEKGDIPEGYSVSREKKERFSLILESASTNQTSMYLCASSSPSSGSTDTQYFGPGTRLTVL.

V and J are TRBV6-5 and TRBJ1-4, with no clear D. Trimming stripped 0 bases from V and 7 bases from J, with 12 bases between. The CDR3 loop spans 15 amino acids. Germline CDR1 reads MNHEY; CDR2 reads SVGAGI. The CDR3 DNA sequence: TGTGCCAGCAGTTACTCAGTGGCGGGGAGTGAAAAACTGTTTTTT. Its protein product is CASSYSVAGSEKLFF.

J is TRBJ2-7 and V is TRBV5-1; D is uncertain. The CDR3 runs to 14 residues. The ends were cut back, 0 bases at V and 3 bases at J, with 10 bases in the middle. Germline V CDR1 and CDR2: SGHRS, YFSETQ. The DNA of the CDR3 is TGCGCCAGCAGCTTGGCCAACGGGCACTACGAGCAGTACTTC. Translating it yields CASSLANGHYEQYF.

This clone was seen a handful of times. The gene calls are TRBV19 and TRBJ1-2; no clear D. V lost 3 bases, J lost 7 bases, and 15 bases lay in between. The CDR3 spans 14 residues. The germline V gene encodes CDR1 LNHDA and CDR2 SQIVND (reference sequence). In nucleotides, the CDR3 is TGTGCCAGTAGTATGTTTGTGGAAGCCGCTGGCTACACCTTC. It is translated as CASSMFVEAAGYTF.

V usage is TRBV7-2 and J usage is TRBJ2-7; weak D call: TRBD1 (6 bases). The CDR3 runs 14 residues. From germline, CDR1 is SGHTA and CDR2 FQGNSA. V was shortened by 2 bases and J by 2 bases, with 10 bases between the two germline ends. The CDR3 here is CASSLKGQTYEQYF. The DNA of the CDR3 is TGTGCCAGCAGCTTAAAAGGACAGACCTACGAGCAGTACTTC. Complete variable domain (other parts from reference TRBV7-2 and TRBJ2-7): GAGVSQSPSNKVTEKGKDVELRCDPISGHTALYWYRQSLGQGLEFLIYFQGNSAPDKSGLPSDRFSAERTGGSVSTLTIQRTQQEDSAVYLCASSLKGQTYEQYFGPGTRLTVT.

The CDR3 DNA reads as TGTGCCAGCAGACGTGGACAGGGGGCTATGTCCTATAATTCACCCCTCCACTTT. As protein: CASRRGQGAMSYNSPLHF. This chain joins TRBV7-8 and TRBJ1-6; 11 nucleotides agree with TRBD1. This CDR3 comprises 18 residues. V shed 6 bases and J 1 base; nucleotides not matched to a gene: 8. The germline V gene has CDR1 SGHVS and CDR2 FQNEAQ.

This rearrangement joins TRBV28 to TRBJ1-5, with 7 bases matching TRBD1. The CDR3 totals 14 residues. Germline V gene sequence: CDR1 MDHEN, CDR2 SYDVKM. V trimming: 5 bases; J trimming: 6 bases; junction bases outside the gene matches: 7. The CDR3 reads CASSTGVGVQPQHF. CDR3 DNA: TGTGCCAGCAGTACAGGGGTTGGGGTTCAGCCCCAGCATTTT.